The rows below give T cell receptor beta chains drawn from one sample of a study of blood T cell repertoires in COVID-19. The assay was immunoSEQ multiplex PCR, and TCRdb's table has in-frame clones only and misses some. This table holds some 290,000 clones, 81% found once. Sample: peripheral blood. Source of these receptors: a woman aged 55-75 years with active or convalescent COVID-19. The CDR3 runs from the conserved cysteine through the conserved F or W.

cdr3_aa: CASSLAGTGVYGYTF; v_call: TRBV5-4
cdr3_aa: CASSYGPRIGSGAFF; v_call: TRBV6-5
cdr3_aa: CATSRDPSYEQYF; v_call: TRBV15
cdr3_aa: CASSVAGSNEKLFF; v_call: TRBV9
cdr3_aa: CAINEADSFYSPLHF; v_call: TRBV10-3
cdr3_aa: CASSAPVRTSGGAGTQYF; v_call: TRBV5-1
cdr3_aa: CAWRRGLGNSPLHF; v_call: TRBV30
cdr3_aa: CASSEGTGYNSPLHF; v_call: TRBV9
cdr3_aa: CASSPWRHTEAFF; v_call: TRBV13
cdr3_aa: CASSYFSEPGELFF; v_call: TRBV6-6
cdr3_aa: CAETSGVTETQYF; v_call: TRBV7-9
cdr3_aa: CASSPGRGATEAFF; v_call: TRBV11-3
cdr3_aa: CASSLVVASSGANVLTF; v_call: TRBV5-8
cdr3_aa: CASSLAGSNQPQHF; v_call: TRBV7-2
cdr3_aa: CASSEAGGDSFYSGNTIYF; v_call: TRBV6-1
cdr3_aa: CASSFSSPSYEQYF; v_call: TRBV11-2
cdr3_aa: CASSFLSGGVTYEQYF; v_call: TRBV5-4
cdr3_aa: CASSPPPGLPEQFF; v_call: TRBV4-1
cdr3_aa: CASSLPVRGRNYGYTF; v_call: TRBV4-1
cdr3_aa: CASSLIWDSSYNSPLHF; v_call: TRBV7-8
cdr3_aa: CASSEQGLGNQPQHF; v_call: TRBV6-1
cdr3_aa: CASSLGQKQETQYF; v_call: TRBV7-9